Following are 25 T cell receptor beta chains from one sample sequenced in a study of blood T cell repertoires in COVID-19. Profiling relied on immunoSEQ multiplex PCR, and the TCRdb table lists in-frame clones only, not all of them. The sample shows around 300,000 clones, around nine tenths of them seen only once. Sample: peripheral blood. Receptors originate from a woman between 45 and 65 years old with active or convalescent COVID-19.

This clone showed up many times. Other DNA sequences in the sample encode the same CDR3. The V and J genes are TRBV27 and TRBJ2-5; the D gene is possibly TRBD1 (6 bases). Trimming cost V 0 bases and J 5 bases, with 13 bases left between them. The CDR3 consists of 15 residues. Germline CDR1 is MNHEY and CDR2 is SMNVEV (reference sequence). The CDR3 DNA reads as TGTGCCAGCAGTTTATCCGCAGGGGTCTTGGAGACCCAGTACTTC. Translation: CASSLSAGVLETQYF.

The chain carries TRBV28 and TRBJ1-4; D possibly corresponds to TRBD1 (5 bases). V shed 0 bases and J shed 7 bases, with 9 bases lying between them. This CDR3 region has 14 residues. Germline V gene data show CDR1 as MDHEN and CDR2 as SYDVKM. CDR3 sequence reads: CASSLWGGSEKLFF. The CDR3, as DNA: TGTGCCAGCAGTTTATGGGGGGGGAGTGAAAAACTGTTTTTT.

The rearrangement links TRBV11-2 to TRBJ2-5; 7 bases are shared with TRBD1. The CDR3 has 14 amino acids. V was pared by 5 bases and J by 2 bases, with 5 bases of the junction left unmatched. Germline CDR1 and CDR2: SGHAT and FQNNGV. CDR3 sequence (DNA): TGTGCCAGCAGCCTACAGGGGCTTCAAGAGACCCAGTACTTC. As protein: CASSLQGLQETQYF.

The CDR3 DNA is TGTGCCAGCAGCCCCCCCAATAAGCTGCGTGAAGCTTTCTTT. Translating it yields CASSPPNKLREAFF. The V and J genes are TRBV7-9 and TRBJ1-1; no clear D. CDR3 length: 14 amino acids. The V and J ends lost 5 bases and 7 bases respectively, with 17 bases between them. Germline CDR1 reads SEHNR; CDR2 reads FQNEAQ (reference sequence).

This chain links TRBV9 with TRBJ2-2, with 7 bases aligning to TRBD1. This CDR3 is 16 amino acids long. Per the germline V gene, CDR1 is SGDLS and CDR2 is YYNGEE. J lost 7 bases, V lost 4 bases, and 13 bases had no gene match. The CDR3, as DNA: TGTGCCAGCAGCCCTTTTTATGCAGGGGGAAGCGGGGAGCTGTTTTTT. It yields the protein CASSPFYAGGSGELFF.

The rearrangement uses TRBV5-1 and TRBJ1-4; TRBD1 is a possible D gene (6 bases). Trimming cost V 4 bases and J 6 bases, with 10 bases left between them. CDR3 size: 13 residues. Per germline, CDR1 SGHRS and CDR2 YFSETQ. In DNA form, the CDR3 reads TGCGCCAGCAGCAGGGACATAGATGAAAAACTGTTTTTT. It is translated as CASSRDIDEKLFF.

This clone was recorded once. The chain has TRBV30 and TRBJ1-4; no reliable D call. V lost 2 bases and J 14 bases, leaving 18 bases between the germline ends. Germline V gives CDR1 GTSNPN, CDR2 SVGIG (reference sequence). The CDR3 sequence is 13 residues long. The chain's CDR3 is CAWSPTREGWLFF. DNA of the CDR3: TGTGCCTGGAGTCCCACTCGGGAGGGATGGCTGTTTTTT.

The genes are TRBV7-9 and TRBJ2-3; 10 nucleotides agree with TRBD2. This CDR3 has 15 amino acids. V was pared by 6 bases and J by 2 bases, with 5 bases of the junction left unmatched. Looked up from germline, CDR1 is SEHNR and CDR2 is FQNEAQ (reference sequence). CDR3 DNA: TGTGCCAGCAGTTATAGCGGGGGGATCACAGATACGCAGTATTTT. Its protein product is CASSYSGGITDTQYF.

The chain joins TRBV2 to TRBJ1-1; 9 bases line up with TRBD1. The J segment lost 1 base and the V segment lost 9 bases, leaving 9 bases of the junction unmatched. Germline V lookup: CDR1 SNHLY, CDR2 FYNNEI. The CDR3 is 15 amino acids. CDR3 residues: CARQRTGARNTEAFF. The CDR3 DNA sequence: TGTGCCAGACAGCGGACAGGGGCGAGGAACACTGAAGCTTTCTTT.

The chain carries TRBV25-1 and TRBJ2-7; 9 positions match TRBD2. The CDR3 is 13 amino acids. Germline trimming cut 6 bases from V and 12 bases from J; bases unmatched to any gene: 12. CDR1 and CDR2 from the germline V gene are MGHDK and SYGVNS. This CDR3 reads CASSRGLAGDWYF. For the CDR3, the DNA is TGTGCCAGCAGCCGGGGGTTAGCGGGAGATTGGTACTTC.

The V call is TRBV11-2, the J call TRBJ2-2; TRBD2 agrees at 11 bases. CDR3 length: 17 residues. The trim removed 1 base at V and 2 bases at J, leaving 3 bases unmatched. Germline V lookup: CDR1 SGHAT, CDR2 FQNNGV. CDR3 residues: CASSLGLAGSNTGELFF. The DNA of the CDR3 is TGTGCCAGCAGCTTAGGACTAGCGGGGTCAAACACCGGGGAGCTGTTTTTT.

CDR3 DNA sequence: TGTGCCAGTAGTATTACAGGGGCTAGCACAGATACGCAGTATTTT. Translating it yields CASSITGASTDTQYF. The chain employs TRBV19 and TRBJ2-3, with 7 bases that match TRBD1. V lost 3 bases, J lost 0 bases, and 3 bases stayed unmatched. CDR1 and CDR2 from the germline V gene are LNHDA and SQIVND (reference sequence). The CDR3 runs 15 residues. Full variable domain (missing parts from reference TRBV19 and TRBJ2-3): DGGITQSPKYLFRKEGQNVTLSCEQNLNHDAMYWYRQDPGQGLRLIYYSQIVNDFQKGDIAEGYSVSREKKESFPLTVTSAQKNPTAFYLCASSITGASTDTQYFGPGTRLTVL.

This clone was recorded only once. The chain couples TRBV6-5 to TRBJ2-2; tentatively, D is TRBD1 (7 bases). Germline V CDR1 and CDR2: MNHEY, SVGAGI. The CDR3 runs to 15 residues. Trimming took 7 bases from V and 6 from J, leaving 18 bases between them. CDR3 bases: TGTGCCAGCAACCCGCAGGGGGGAACGGCCGGGGAGCTGTTTTTT. Amino acids: CASNPQGGTAGELFF.

The V gene is TRBV10-3, the J gene TRBJ1-1; perhaps TRBD1 as D (6 bases). In germline, CDR1 is ENHRY, CDR2 SYGVKD. The V gene lost 10 bases and the J gene lost 7 bases, with 19 bases spanning the gap. The CDR3 spans 13 residues. CDR3 sequence: CASRRGGGVEAFF. The CDR3 coding sequence is TGTGCCAGCAGACGGGGGGGCGGAGTTGAAGCTTTCTTT.

The V and J genes are TRBV5-5 and TRBJ2-3; 11 bases agree with TRBD2. V lost 4 bases and J lost 10; bases outside the gene matches: 14. Germline V lookup: CDR1 SGHKS, CDR2 YYEKEE (reference sequence). The length of the CDR3 is 16 residues. The CDR3 nucleotides read TGTGCCAGCAGCCAGGAAGTAGCGGGGGGGCGAGGCTCGCAGTATTTT. The encoded protein is CASSQEVAGGRGSQYF.

The chain employs TRBV18 and TRBJ1-1; weak D call: TRBD1 (5 bases). This CDR3 region has 15 residues. The germline V and J ends were trimmed by 1 base and 5 bases, with 14 bases remaining between them. Germline V gives CDR1 KGHSH, CDR2 LQKENI. CDR3 sequence reads: CASSPRKGDQTEAFF. The DNA for the CDR3 is TGTGCCAGCTCACCACGAAAAGGGGATCAGACTGAAGCTTTCTTT.

V usage is TRBV19 and J usage is TRBJ2-7; maybe TRBD2 (5 bases). Germline CDR1 and CDR2: LNHDA and SQIVND (reference sequence). With 1 base removed from V and 0 bases from J, the gap between germline ends came to 10 bases. The CDR3 has 15 residues. This CDR3 is CASSIGPGSSYEQYF. CDR3 DNA sequence: TGTGCCAGTAGTATAGGGCCGGGAAGCTCCTACGAGCAGTACTTC.

V and J are TRBV14 and TRBJ2-3; 7 bases are a match to TRBD2. The germline V gene encodes CDR1 SGHDN and CDR2 FVKESK. Trimming cost V 2 bases and J 8 bases; bases outside gene matches: 7. The CDR3 has 14 residues. The CDR3 is CASSQLMTSSTQYF. DNA of the CDR3: TGTGCCAGCAGCCAACTAATGACTAGCTCTACGCAGTATTTT.

The chain has TRBV27 and TRBJ2-1; TRBD1 aligns across 7 bases. Losses at the gene ends were 2 bases for V and 7 bases for J; bases not matched to a gene: 5. This CDR3 region has 14 residues. Looked up from germline, CDR1 is MNHEY and CDR2 is SMNVEV (reference sequence). The CDR3 region has the DNA TGTGCCAGCAGTTTAGGGTTACAGGGGAATGAGCAGTTCTTC. Translated, it gives CASSLGLQGNEQFF.

The chain uses TRBV7-2 and TRBJ1-6, with TRBD1 matching over 11 bases. V gave up 5 bases and J gave up 7 bases; unmatched junction bases: 4. The CDR3 consists of 15 residues. The V gene's germline CDR1 is SGHTA and CDR2 FQGNSA. The CDR3 protein is CASSGTGGRNSPLHF. The CDR3, as DNA: TGTGCCAGCAGCGGGACAGGGGGGAGAAATTCACCCCTCCACTTT.

The chain carries TRBV23-1 and TRBJ2-3, with D perhaps matching TRBD1 (5 bases). TRBV23-1 is an open reading frame whose function is uncertain. The length of the CDR3 is 17 residues. The V end was cut by 6 bases, the J end by 1 base, with 20 bases between. This CDR3 reads CASSPRLGRGGTDTQYF. The CDR3 DNA follows: TGCGCCAGCAGCCCTCGATTGGGGCGAGGTGGCACAGATACGCAGTATTTT.

The chain is built from TRBV13 and TRBJ1-5; 8 positions agree with TRBD1. Germline V gene lookup returns CDR1 PRHDT and CDR2 FYEKMQ (reference sequence). This CDR3 has 15 amino acids. J gave up 9 bases and V 0 bases, and 7 bases lay outside the gene matches. This chain's CDR3 is CASSLGTGAGGPQHF. The CDR3 region has the DNA TGTGCCAGCAGCTTAGGGACAGGGGCAGGAGGGCCCCAGCATTTT.

In this sample, this clone turned up a few times. The chain links TRBV7-9 to TRBJ1-5; D is uncertain. This CDR3 has 14 residues. Germline CDR1 reads SEHNR; CDR2 reads FQNEAQ (reference sequence). The V and J ends lost 5 bases and 9 bases respectively, with 17 bases between them. CDR3 sequence: CASSLGRTGAPQHF. CDR3 DNA: TGTGCCAGCAGCCTAGGCAGGACTGGAGCGCCCCAGCATTTT.

This chain uses TRBV7-5 with TRBJ2-3; the D call in the table, TRBD2, was not verified against the DNA. TRBV7-5 is noted as a pseudogene. There are 18 residues in the CDR3. This CDR3 is CARSLSGLAESSTDTQYF. The CDR3 DNA reads as TGTGCCAGAAGCTTATCTGGACTAGCGGAATCTAGCACAGATACGCAGTATTTT.

The V and J genes are TRBV7-2 and TRBJ2-5; possibly TRBD2 for D (6 bases). This CDR3 contains 14 residues. Trimming removed 5 bases at V and 2 bases at J, with 12 bases between. Germline values: CDR1 SGHTA, CDR2 FQGNSA. The CDR3 protein is CASSTRGTQETQYF. CDR3 bases: TGTGCCAGCAGCACCCGCGGGACTCAAGAGACCCAGTACTTC.